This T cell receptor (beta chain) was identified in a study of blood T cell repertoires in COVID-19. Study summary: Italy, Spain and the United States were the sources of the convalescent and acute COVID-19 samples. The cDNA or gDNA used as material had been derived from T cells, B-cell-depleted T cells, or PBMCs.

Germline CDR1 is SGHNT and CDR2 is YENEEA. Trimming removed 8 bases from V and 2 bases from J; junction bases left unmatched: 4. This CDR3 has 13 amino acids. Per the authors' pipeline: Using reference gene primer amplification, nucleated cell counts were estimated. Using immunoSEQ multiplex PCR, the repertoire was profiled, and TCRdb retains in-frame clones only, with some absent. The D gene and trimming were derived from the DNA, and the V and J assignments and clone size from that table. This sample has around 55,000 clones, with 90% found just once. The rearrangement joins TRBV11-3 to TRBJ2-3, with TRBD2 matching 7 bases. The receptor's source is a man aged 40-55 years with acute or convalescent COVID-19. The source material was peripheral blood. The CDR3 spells CASEAGLTDTQYF. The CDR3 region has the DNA TGTGCCAGCGAAGCGGGACTCACAGATACGCAGTATTTT.